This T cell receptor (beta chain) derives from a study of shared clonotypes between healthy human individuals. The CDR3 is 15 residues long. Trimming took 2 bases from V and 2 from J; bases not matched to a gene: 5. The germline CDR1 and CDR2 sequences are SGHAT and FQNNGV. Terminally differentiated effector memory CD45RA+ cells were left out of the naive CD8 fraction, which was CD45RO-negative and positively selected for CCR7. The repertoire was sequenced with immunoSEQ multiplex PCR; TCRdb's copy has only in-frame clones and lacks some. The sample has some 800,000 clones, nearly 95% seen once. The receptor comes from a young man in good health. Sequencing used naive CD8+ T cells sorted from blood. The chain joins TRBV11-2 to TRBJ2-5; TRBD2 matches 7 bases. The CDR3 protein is CASSLLRGLQETQYF. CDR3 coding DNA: TGTGCCAGCAGCTTATTGCGGGGACTACAAGAGACCCAGTACTTC.